This TCR beta chain was identified during a study of shared clonotypes between healthy human individuals (dated by TCRdb to between 2020 and 2021). Some background on the complete study: The cohort included a few men and two women between 18 and 49 years of age. Per donor, three plates each were used for CD4 naive and CD4 memory, two for CD8 naive, and one for CD8 memory. Different laboratories and diverse techniques were used to prepare libraries and sequence TCR repertoires, to increase sequencing depth and limit assay-specific biases. The study deeply sequenced blood TCR repertoires of 5 or 6 healthy adults to estimate repertoire size and the extent of clonotype sharing between individuals. Per donor, leukapheresis produced somewhere between about 0.9 and 9.5 billion PBMCs.

The paper as a whole reports these results and caveats: The small number of donors limited the genetic and exposure-history diversity represented. Sampling was limited to blood, and TCR repertoires in tissue likely differ from TCR repertoires in blood. Roughly 5.2% of naive CD4, 3.5% of naive CD8, 2.3% of memory CD4, and about 0.4% of memory CD8 clonotypes were shared across several donors. Higher generation probabilities were observed for clonotypes shared by all four sorted-subset donors than for non-shared clonotypes. Pairwise subsampling indicated that sequencing depth was expected to affect the degree of clonotype sharing among donors. Rarefaction of sorted-subset datasets indicated incomplete sequencing despite the large sequencing depth. Estimated clonotype richness was generally larger for naive than for memory subsets.

This clone was found once. Its cognate antigen has yet to be identified. No much larger clone exists at a distance of one base, and base qualities are not known. The CDR3 runs 19 amino acids, cysteine and phenylalanine included. CDR3 DNA only is kept here, 57 bases in frame from base 1. After removal of 0 bases from V and 6 bases from J, the junction retains 14 bases not matched to a gene. CDR1 and CDR2, looked up from the germline V gene (reference sequence), are PRHDT and FYEKMQ. Using the deep immunoSEQ assay, multiplex PCR amplified TCR CDR3 regions from genomic DNA. Extracted genomic DNA from each cell subset was distributed evenly across all wells of several immunoSEQ 96-well plates, and each plate was treated as a replicate. Each replicate PCR for sorted subsets received 150 to 250 ng genomic DNA, equal to roughly 33,000 T cell genomes. Purified libraries were measured with a Qubit 3.0 fluorometer, size-checked on a Bioanalyzer 2100, and measured again with the KAPA Library Quantification kit. Each immunoSEQ 96-well plate was sequenced on its own single-read 150-cycle Illumina NextSeq 550 flow cell. The study's own analysis went as follows. Because only junctional sequences without quality scores were contained in the immunoSEQ output, filtering matching that applied to full-length reads could not be performed. Sequences were annotated with PyIR, a Python wrapper for IgBLAST v1.9, and V/J genes and CDR3 were assigned using IMGT germline references. Any read was removed if the V/J assignment was weak (E-value above 1e-6), the CDR3 was missing, or the read contained stop codons, out-of-frame junctions, or ambiguous translated residues. V3J clonotypes were defined as sequences sharing an identical inferred V gene, J gene, and CDR3 amino acid sequence. To compute the percentage overlap between repertoires, the number of shared unique clonotypes was divided by the size of the smaller repertoire. Repertoire richness was assessed with RTK rarefaction, the Chao1 estimator, and Recon v2.1 estimates of unobserved clonotypes. OLGA was used to compute generation probabilities for all TCRbeta clonotypes that the gDNA method yielded from a handful of donors. Drawn from immuneACCESS, this table holds only the in-frame rearrangements with V and J called that TCRdb kept. Clones are partly lost; checked studies trace under half to an unresolved V gene and leave the rest unexplained. V and J calls and clone size follow that table, whereas D and trimming were derived from the DNA. The table for this sample lists about a million clones; around 76% of them were counted only once. The ten largest make up approximately 1.5% of the sample.

Donors were healthy HIV-negative adults with no recently reported acute infections or vaccinations. Only Caucasian adults living in Nashville, Tennessee, USA were represented among the donors. Magnetic negative selection was used to enrich CD4+ T cells, after which naive cells were positively selected on CD45RA and the negative fraction became the memory subset. Blood was obtained by leukapheresis, after which PBMCs were separated by Ficoll-Histopaque density gradient centrifugation and cryopreserved in liquid nitrogen vapor phase. Purity and quantity of every magnetically sorted T cell population were checked by analytical flow cytometry. Each sorted fraction had its genomic DNA isolated and then quantified by UV absorbance on a Nanodrop 2000c.

The sequenced sample consisted of memory CD4+ T cells sorted from blood. The sample's cell subset or site, from its label and the paper: CD45RA-negative fraction. In this chain, TRBV13 is recombined with TRBJ1-6, and 7 bases in between align with TRBD1. This clonotype was sampled from a man between 18 and 35 years old in good health. The nucleotide sequence reads as follows: TGTGCCAGCAGCTTAGGCCTTGGTGGAGGGGGCACCGGTAATTCACCCCTCCACTTT. It is translated as CASSLGLGGGGTGNSPLHF.